Listed here are 18 T cell receptor beta chains from one sample, sequenced in a study of shared clonotypes between healthy human individuals. The method was immunoSEQ multiplex PCR; TCRdb's version includes in-frame clones alone and lacks a portion of them. The sample records about 380,000 clones, approximately 96% being singletons. What was sequenced was memory CD8+ T cells sorted from blood. Subset indicated: CD45RO+ cells pooled with CCR7-negative TemRA cells. Source of these receptors: a man aged 30 to 45 in good health.

This chain links TRBV5-1 with TRBJ2-7, with 8 bases aligning to TRBD2. CDR3 length: 14 residues. Germline V gene sequence: CDR1 SGHRS, CDR2 YFSETQ. The V segment lost 2 bases and the J segment 5 bases; nucleotides outside the gene matches: 6. CDR3 residues: CASSFRSGSDEQYF. As DNA, the CDR3 is TGCGCCAGCAGCTTCAGAAGCGGGAGCGACGAGCAGTACTTC.

The chain uses TRBV7-9 and TRBJ1-2, with D possibly matching TRBD1 (5 bases). Germline V CDR1 and CDR2: SEHNR, FQNEAQ (reference sequence). V gave up 2 bases and J gave up 8 bases, with 18 bases separating them. The CDR3 totals 15 residues. The CDR3 DNA sequence: TGTGCCAGCAGCTTAATGGGCAGTGGGGGGAGAGGCTACACCTTC. It encodes CASSLMGSGGRGYTF. The full variable domain, completed using reference TRBV7-9 and TRBJ1-2, is DTGVSQNPRHKITKRGQNVTFRCDPISEHNRLYWYRQTLGQGPEFLTYFQNEAQLEKSRLLSDRFSAERPKGSFSTLEIQRTEQGDSAMYLCASSLMGSGGRGYTFGSGTRLTVV.

This chain connects TRBV5-1 to TRBJ2-2; D is uncertain. CDR3 length equals 14 residues. V lost 4 bases to trimming and J lost 4 bases, with 11 bases between them. Per the germline V gene, CDR1 is SGHRS and CDR2 is YFSETQ. The CDR3 reads CASSVVASTGELFF. The DNA for the CDR3 is TGCGCCAGCAGCGTTGTAGCCTCCACCGGGGAGCTGTTTTTT.

The chain employs TRBV9 and TRBJ2-2, with D possibly being TRBD2 (5 bases). The CDR3 consists of 16 residues. Trimming removed 3 bases from V and 5 bases from J, with 17 bases in between. Germline loops: CDR1 SGDLS, CDR2 YYNGEE. This CDR3 is CASSDNLNKRTGELFF. The CDR3 coding sequence is TGTGCCAGCAGCGATAATTTGAACAAGCGGACCGGGGAGCTGTTTTTT.

A note on this clone: Other DNA sequences in this specimen translate into the identical CDR3. The chain employs TRBV28 and TRBJ2-7; D not resolved. The germline gives CDR1 MDHEN, CDR2 SYDVKM. This CDR3 is built from 12 residues. Deletions cut 5 bases from V and 2 bases from J, with 7 bases between. The DNA of the CDR3 is TGTGCCAGCAGTGCTTTGACCTACGAGCAGTACTTC. Translated: CASSALTYEQYF. Looking up the rest from reference TRBV28 and TRBJ2-7 gives the full variable domain: DVKVTQSSRYLVKRTGEKVFLECVQDMDHENMFWYRQDPGLGLRLIYFSYDVKMKEKGDIPEGYSVSREKKERFSLILESASTNQTSMYLCASSALTYEQYFGPGTRLTVT.

The chain employs TRBV5-3 and TRBJ2-7; D remains unclear. Being an ORF, TRBV5-3 has a function that is uncertain. The V end lost 3 bases, the J end lost 0 bases, and 7 bases lay between the germline ends. CDR3 length: 13 residues. The CDR3 region has the DNA TGTGCCAGAAGCTCTTTTTACTCCTACGAGCAGTACTTC. The encoded protein is CARSSFYSYEQYF.

The chain joins TRBV5-4 to TRBJ2-7, with 8 bases that match TRBD1. This CDR3 contains 12 residues. After removal of 1 base from V and 6 bases from J, the junction contained 0 bases not matched to a gene. From germline, CDR1 is SGHNT and CDR2 YYREEE (reference sequence). The CDR3 DNA sequence: TGTGCCAGCAGCTTGACAGGGGGCGAGCAGTACTTC. It specifies CASSLTGGEQYF.

This sequence joins TRBV7-6 and TRBJ2-3; D unclear. Germline values: CDR1 SGHVS, CDR2 FNYEAQ. The CDR3 sequence is 14 residues long. V was pared by 5 bases and J by 10 bases, with 19 bases between. CDR3 sequence reads: CASSASSMGSSQYF. The DNA of the CDR3 is TGTGCCAGCAGCGCCAGCTCTATGGGGTCTTCGCAGTATTTT.

The chain couples TRBV6-6 to TRBJ2-1; 8 bases agree with TRBD2. V shed 2 bases and J 0 bases; nucleotides not matched to a gene: 0. Looked up from germline, CDR1 is MNHNY and CDR2 is SVGAGI (reference sequence). This CDR3 has 15 residues. The CDR3 is CASSYGTSSYNEQFF. The CDR3, as DNA: TGTGCCAGCAGTTACGGGACTAGCTCCTACAATGAGCAGTTCTTC.

The gene calls are TRBV7-3 and TRBJ2-3; unclear D gene. V lost 9 bases and J 6 bases, leaving 10 bases between the germline ends. Germline CDR1 SGHTA, CDR2 FQGTGA. The CDR3 is made up of 11 amino acids. The CDR3 region has the DNA TGTGCCAGGGAGAAAGGGGATACGCAGTATTTT. Translated, it gives CAREKGDTQYF. Variable domain in full (rest from reference TRBV7-3 and TRBJ2-3): GAGVSQTPSNKVTEKGKYVELRCDPISGHTALYWYRQSLGQGPEFLIYFQGTGAADDSGLPNDRFFAVRPEGSVSTLKIQRTERGDSAVYLCAREKGDTQYFGPGTRLTVL.

The chain is built from TRBV25-1 and TRBJ2-6; TRBD2 matches 8 bases. The CDR3 consists of 17 residues. V lost 4 bases and J lost 4; bases outside the gene matches: 9. Germline CDR1 and CDR2: MGHDK and SYGVNS. CDR3: CASSGKTGGWGANVLTF. In DNA form, the CDR3 reads TGTGCCAGCAGTGGTAAGACGGGAGGGTGGGGGGCCAACGTCCTGACTTTC.

The gene calls are TRBV28 and TRBJ1-5; no firm D call. The germline gives CDR1 MDHEN, CDR2 SYDVKM. This CDR3 contains 12 residues. V was trimmed by 6 bases and J by 11 bases, leaving 14 bases between them. CDR3 residues: CASSPPGLTQHF. The CDR3 region has the DNA TGTGCCAGCAGCCCCCCGGGGTTGACCCAGCATTTT.

This chain uses TRBV7-8 with TRBJ2-5; perhaps TRBD1 as D (6 bases). Trimming took off 5 bases at V and 2 bases at J, with 9 bases between the two ends. This CDR3 is built from 13 residues. CDR1 and CDR2 from the germline V gene are SGHVS and FQNEAQ. In DNA form, the CDR3 reads TGTGCCAGCAGCCCCGGACAGCAAGAGACCCAGTACTTC. Translating gives CASSPGQQETQYF.

V is TRBV5-8 and J is TRBJ2-1; D is perhaps TRBD2 (6 bases). The CDR3 has 16 amino acids. V gave up 1 base and J gave up 3 bases, with 14 bases separating them. Looked up from germline, CDR1 is SGHTS and CDR2 is YDEGEE. The CDR3 DNA sequence: TGTGCCAGCAGCTTGAGGGCCGTGGGGGGCTACAATGAGCAGTTCTTC. This sequence encodes CASSLRAVGGYNEQFF.

V is TRBV6-5 and J is TRBJ1-2; possibly TRBD1 for D (5 bases). Germline V CDR1 and CDR2: MNHEY, SVGAGI. The length of the CDR3 is 14 residues. V lost 0 bases and J lost 12, with 17 bases in between. The DNA for the CDR3 is TGTGCCAGCAGTTACTCACCCGGGACCCGGGTCCACACCTTC. Its protein product is CASSYSPGTRVHTF.

The V and J genes are TRBV7-2 and TRBJ2-7, with D perhaps matching TRBD2 (5 bases). This CDR3 has 14 amino acids. Germline CDR1 reads SGHTA; CDR2 reads FQGNSA. Trimming cost V 0 bases and J 7 bases, with 13 bases left between them. CDR3 in amino acids: CASSLASYGGEQYF. The CDR3 DNA follows: TGTGCCAGCAGCTTAGCATCCTATGGAGGAGAGCAGTACTTC.

This clone was seen more than once but under ten times. Other nucleotide sequences in the sample specify the same CDR3. The chain carries TRBV5-1 and TRBJ2-4, with unresolved D. Germline values: CDR1 SGHRS, CDR2 YFSETQ. The CDR3 extends over 14 amino acids. Deletions cut 0 bases from V and 0 bases from J, with 4 bases between. CDR3 DNA: TGCGCCAGCAGCTTGGAGGGAGCCAAAAACATTCAGTACTTC. This translates into CASSLEGAKNIQYF.

V gene TRBV28 combines with J gene TRBJ1-2, with D tentatively TRBD1 (5 bases). This CDR3 comprises 13 residues. V lost 8 bases and J lost 4, with 14 bases in between. Germline V gives CDR1 MDHEN, CDR2 SYDVKM. CDR3 in DNA: TGTGCCAGCTGCTTCAGGGTGCCCTATGGCTACACCTTC. Translating gives CASCFRVPYGYTF.